One T cell receptor beta chain is described in this entry. This specimen comes from a study of blood T cell repertoires in COVID-19. Libraries were prepared by immunoSEQ multiplex PCR; TCRdb keeps only in-frame clonotypes and omits some of them. The profile covers 90,000 to 110,000 clones, with approximately 90% appearing a single time and around 1.1% taken by the ten largest. Trimming shortened V by 7 bases and J by 5 bases, and 24 bases separated the two germline ends. The CDR3 totals 17 residues. Germline V gives CDR1 SNHLY, CDR2 FYNNEI. This receptor was identified in a human donor in a cohort sampled during active COVID-19. Sequencing used peripheral blood. The chain couples TRBV2 to TRBJ2-1, with D tentatively TRBD1 (6 bases). As DNA, the CDR3 is TGTGCCAGCAAAATGGGGCTAGGACAGTTGATCAACAATGAGCAGTTCTTC. It specifies CASKMGLGQLINNEQFF.